The sequence of this T cell receptor (beta chain) was determined in a study of identical twins. Unmatched junction bases numbered 9, after V lost 2 bases and J lost 8 bases. Germline V gives CDR1 SEHNR, CDR2 FQNEAQ (reference sequence). There are 15 residues in the CDR3. This clonotype was recorded a few times. One entry per CDR3 protein results from TCRdb running MiXCR on the 5' RACE reads. In the table there are 1.5 million to 2 million distinct CDR3 sequences, roughly 35% of which are singletons. The clonotype was recovered from a newborn girl in good health. The rearrangement uses TRBV7-9 and TRBJ1-2; 9 nucleotides align to TRBD1. Sequenced material: cord blood. CDR3 loop: CASSLIPGQGDGYTF. In DNA, the CDR3 is TGTGCCAGCAGCTTAATACCGGGACAGGGAGACGGCTACACCTTC.